This is a list of T cell receptor beta chains from one sample in a study of tumor-infiltrating lymphocytes in oesophageal squamous cell carcinoma. One entry per CDR3 protein results from TCRdb running MiXCR on the PCR reads. The table includes about 11,000 distinct CDR3 sequences, roughly three fifths detected once. Material for sequencing was esophageal tumor tissue. The receptors stem from a male donor with esophageal squamous cell carcinoma. The CDR3 runs from the conserved cysteine through the conserved F or W. The D gene is left open where the match is weak. Clone size is not always given. Where it is, it says once, few, many or a class for expanded clones.

TRBV7-3,NA,13,TRBJ1-1,NA,TGTGCCAGCAGCTTGACAGGGAACACTGAAGCTTTCTTT,CASSLTGNTEAFF
TRBV7-3,NA,17,TRBJ2-6,NA,TGTGCCAGCAGCCCTTGGGGGCGGATCTCTGGGGCCAACGTCCTGACTTTC,CASSPWGRISGANVLTF
TRBV10-1,NA,14,TRBJ2-1,NA,TGCGCCAGCAGTGAGAGCGGAACCTACAATGAGCAGTTCTTC,CASSESGTYNEQFF
TRBV12-3/TRBV12-4,medium-sized,14,TRBJ2-7,NA,TGTGCCAGCAGTTTCAGATATGAGGCCTACGAGCAGTACTTC,CASSFRYEAYEQYF
TRBV12-3/TRBV12-4,NA,16,TRBJ2-3,NA,TGTGCCAGCAGTCCTTTAGGGGTCCCTAGCACAGATACGCAGTATTTT,CASSPLGVPSTDTQYF
TRBV6-1,NA,13,TRBJ2-1,NA,TGTGCCAGCAGTAAAAGCTCCTACAATGAGCAGTTCTTC,CASSKSSYNEQFF
TRBV3-1,few,16,TRBJ2-5,TRBD2,TGTGCCAGCAGCCAAGGCGCTAGCGGGGCACAAGAGACCCAGTACTTC,CASSQGASGAQETQYF
TRBV28,NA,13,TRBJ2-5,TRBD2,TGTGCCAGCAGTTTAAGCGGGAGTCCGACCCAGTACTTC,CASSLSGSPTQYF
TRBV10-2,NA,15,TRBJ1-1,TRBD1,TGCGCCAGCAGTGAGTCGACAGGGGGAGGCACTGAAGCTTTCTTT,CASSESTGGGTEAFF
TRBV6-2/TRBV6-3,NA,14,TRBJ1-1,TRBD1,TGTGCCAGCAGTTGGGACAGGACTGTTCGAGAAGCTTTCTTT,CASSWDRTVREAFF
TRBV6-6,many,16,TRBJ1-5,NA,TGTGCCAGCAGTTACTCGAGGGGCGGACGTATTCAGCCCCAGCATTTT,CASSYSRGGRIQPQHF
TRBV6-6,medium-sized,15,TRBJ2-7,NA,TGTGCCAGCAGTTACCCCAGTAATGTGGGCTACGAGCAGTACTTC,CASSYPSNVGYEQYF
TRBV12-3/TRBV12-4,NA,11,TRBJ1-4,NA,TGTGCCAGCAGCCGGGGGGAAAAACTGTTTTTT,CASSRGEKLFF
TRBV7-2,NA,18,TRBJ2-1,TRBD2,TGTGCCAGCAGCTCCTCCCTGCGACTAGCGGAGACCTACAATGAGCAGTTCTTC,CASSSSLRLAETYNEQFF
TRBV7-3,once,13,TRBJ2-7,NA,TGTGCCAGCAGCCATGACAGCTCCTACGAGCAGTACTTC,CASSHDSSYEQYF
TRBV7-3,NA,14,TRBJ1-2,NA,TGTGCCAGCAGCTTAGACACAGGGATTGGTGGCTACACCTTC,CASSLDTGIGGYTF
TRBV6-1,NA,15,TRBJ2-3,NA,TGTGCCAGCAGCACGACGGGTTGGAGATTGGCTACGCAGTATTTT,CASSTTGWRLATQYF
TRBV7-6,NA,14,TRBJ2-3,NA,TGTGCCAGCAGCTTAGCGAATTTTTTGGATACGCAGTATTTT,CASSLANFLDTQYF
TRBV28,many,19,TRBJ2-2,TRBD2,TGTGCCAGCACCCCCTCGGGACTAGCGGGAGGGCATGATGCCGGGGAGCTGTTTTTT,CASTPSGLAGGHDAGELFF
TRBV20-1,NA,15,TRBJ1-1,NA,TGCAGTGCTAGAGCTTGGAGACCGGCGGACACTGAAGCTTTCTTT,CSARAWRPADTEAFF
TRBV6-4,NA,12,TRBJ2-5,NA,TGTGCCAGCTATAGCAGGGCAGAGACCCAGTACTTC,CASYSRAETQYF
TRBV6-1,NA,14,TRBJ1-2,NA,TGTGCCAGCAGTGCTCGGTGGAGGGACTATGGCTACACCTTC,CASSARWRDYGYTF
TRBV7-3,NA,15,TRBJ2-2,TRBD1,TGTGCCAGCAGCCCGCCTGGGACAGGGACCGGGGAGCTGTTTTTT,CASSPPGTGTGELFF
TRBV7-8,few,14,TRBJ2-5,NA,TGTGCCAGCAGCTTAGTTTCAGGGCCTGAGACCCAGTACTTC,CASSLVSGPETQYF
TRBV7-2,NA,15,TRBJ2-1,TRBD1,TGTGCCAGCAGCTTAGCGGGGACAGATTACAATGAGCAGTTCTTC,CASSLAGTDYNEQFF
TRBV19,medium-sized,13,TRBJ1-6,NA,TGTGCCAGTAGTCTGACCCCAGGTTCACCCCTCCACTTT,CASSLTPGSPLHF
TRBV7-3,NA,15,TRBJ2-2,TRBD1,TGTGCCAGCAGCTTAACACAGGGGGCATCCGGGGAGCTGTTTTTT,CASSLTQGASGELFF
TRBV6-9,NA,17,TRBJ2-1,NA,TGTGCCAGCAGTCACCCGGGTGCCTCACATTCCTACAATGAGCAGTTCTTC,CASSHPGASHSYNEQFF
TRBV7-3,NA,14,TRBJ2-5,NA,TGTGCCAGCAGCTTAGGCGGGGGCAGAGAGACCCAGTACTTC,CASSLGGGRETQYF
TRBV7-3,NA,16,TRBJ1-6,NA,TGTGCCAGCAGCTTAACCGGACAGACAAGTAATTCACCCCTCCACTTT,CASSLTGQTSNSPLHF
TRBV6-6,NA,14,TRBJ2-5,NA,TGTGCCAGCAGTTTTCCAGGGCGCCAAGAGACCCAGTACTTC,CASSFPGRQETQYF
TRBV28,NA,16,TRBJ1-1,NA,TGTGCCAGCAGGGGGCAGGGAGAACCCATGAACACTGAAGCTTTCTTT,CASRGQGEPMNTEAFF
TRBV7-5,few,17,TRBJ1-2,NA,NA,CISVPEPPTPRDYGYTF
TRBV7-2,NA,15,TRBJ2-1,NA,TGTGCCAGCAGCTTGGTAAAGGGCTCCTACAATGAGCAGTTCTTC,CASSLVKGSYNEQFF
TRBV20-1,NA,13,TRBJ2-1,NA,TGCAGTGCTAGTATCCGGGACTACAATGAGCAGTTCTTC,CSASIRDYNEQFF
TRBV11-2,NA,15,TRBJ2-7,TRBD1,TGTGCCAGCAGCTTAGAACAGGGGATTAGCTCACCCCTCCACTTC,CASSLEQGISSPLHF
TRBV13,NA,14,TRBJ2-5,NA,TGTGCCAGCAGCTATACTAGAGGGACGGGGGAGCAGTACTTC,CASSYTRGTGEQYF
TRBV7-8,NA,12,TRBJ2-1,TRBD2,TGTGCCAGCAGCCTGGGAGGGGATGAGCAGTTCTTC,CASSLGGDEQFF
TRBV11-2,medium-sized,16,TRBJ2-1,NA,TGTGCCAGCAGCTTAGAACCTCAGGGGGGCTACAATGAGCAGTTCTTC,CASSLEPQGGYNEQFF
TRBV7-2,many,15,TRBJ2-1,TRBD2,TGTGCCAGCAGCAGCGGACTAGTTGGGTACAATGAGCAGTTCTTC,CASSSGLVGYNEQFF
TRBV20-1,few,16,TRBJ2-1,TRBD2,TGCAGTGCTAGGGCCCTAGCGGGGGCCTCCTACAATGAGCAGTTCTTC,CSARALAGASYNEQFF
TRBV10-3,NA,14,TRBJ1-2,NA,TGTGCCATCAGTGATCCAACAGGGATATATGGCTACACCTTC,CAISDPTGIYGYTF
TRBV28,NA,13,TRBJ2-5,NA,TGTGCCAGCAGTTTACCACGAACACAGACCCAGTACTTC,CASSLPRTQTQYF
TRBV27,NA,18,TRBJ2-3,TRBD1,TGTGCCAGCAGTTTATTCGAACCGGGACAGGGGGCAATAGATACGCAGTATTTT,CASSLFEPGQGAIDTQYF
TRBV7-4,once,15,TRBJ1-1,TRBD1,TGTGCCAGCAGCTCCCGAAACAGGGGCGGAACTGAAGCTTTCTTT,CASSSRNRGGTEAFF
TRBV6-1,NA,17,TRBJ2-7,NA,TGTGCCAGCAGTTCCGACCATCCGGACATGATAAAGGGCGAGCAGTACTTC,CASSSDHPDMIKGEQYF
TRBV25-1,medium-sized,14,TRBJ2-6,NA,TGTGCCAGCACGAACAGGGCTGGGGCCAACGTCCTGACTTTC,CASTNRAGANVLTF
TRBV6-4,NA,16,TRBJ2-3,TRBD2,TGTGCCAGCAGTGACGGGACTAGCGGGAGCACAGATACGCAGTATTTT,CASSDGTSGSTDTQYF
TRBV7-8,NA,14,TRBJ2-5,NA,TGTGCCAGCAGCCAAGGTAGCGGCCAAGAGACCCAGTACTTC,CASSQGSGQETQYF
TRBV6-2/TRBV6-3,NA,16,TRBJ2-7,TRBD2,TGTGCCAGCAGAGGGACTAGCGGGAGTAACTACAATGAGCAGTACTTC,CASRGTSGSNYNEQYF
TRBV14,NA,13,TRBJ2-5,NA,TGTGCCAGCAGTCAGCGACCGCGGGAGACCCAGTACTTC,CASSQRPRETQYF
TRBV10-3,NA,15,TRBJ1-6,NA,TGTGCCAGTAAGCCCAAGCTTGAGAATAATTCACCCCTCCACTTT,CASKPKLENNSPLHF
TRBV7-3,NA,19,TRBJ2-2,TRBD2,TGTGCCAGCAGCGCGGGACTAGCGGGGGATATTCCTAACACCGGGGAGCTGTTTTTT,CASSAGLAGDIPNTGELFF
TRBV6-6,NA,10,TRBJ2-5,NA,TGTGCCAGCAGTTACGGAGTCCCGCACTTC,CASSYGVPHF
TRBV12-3/TRBV12-4,medium-sized,15,TRBJ2-3,NA,TGTGCCAGCAGTGGTGACCCACACTACACAGATACGCAGTATTTT,CASSGDPHYTDTQYF
TRBV7-2,once,13,TRBJ1-2,NA,TGTGCCAGCAGCTTACAGGACAGCTATGGCTACACCTTC,CASSLQDSYGYTF
TRBV6-6,NA,14,TRBJ2-7,NA,TGTGCCAGCAGTTACACTAAGGGTTCCTACGAGCAGTACTTC,CASSYTKGSYEQYF
TRBV7-4,NA,13,TRBJ2-7,NA,TGTGGCAGCAGCTTCCAGGGCTCCTACGAGCAGTACTTC,CGSSFQGSYEQYF
TRBV27,NA,14,TRBJ2-7,TRBD2,TGTGCCAGCCAATCTAGCGGTGCGAGCTACGAGCAGTACTTC,CASQSSGASYEQYF
TRBV9,NA,15,TRBJ2-7,NA,TGTGCCAGCAGCGGAACAGCGGGACCAGGGGCTGAGCAGTACTTC,CASSGTAGPGAEQYF